The 10 T cell receptor beta chains in this list originate from one sample, sequenced in a study of blood T cell repertoires in COVID-19. Measured with immunoSEQ multiplex PCR; TCRdb has only the in-frame clones, and not every one. The sample shows 250,000 or so clones, 75% to 85% of them seen only once. The sequencing input was peripheral blood. The origin of the receptors is a human donor in a cohort sampled during active COVID-19.

This chain connects TRBV5-4 to TRBJ2-7; a weak D match, TRBD2 (5 bases). The germline V gene has CDR1 SGHNT and CDR2 YYREEE (reference sequence). The CDR3 runs 14 residues. V was shortened by 1 base and J by 9 bases, with 17 bases between the two germline ends. The CDR3 sequence: CASSLTGSLRVQYF. For the CDR3, the DNA is TGTGCCAGCAGCTTGACGGGGAGCCTACGAGTGCAGTACTTC.

This chain joins TRBV11-2 and TRBJ2-7, with D hard to call. The CDR3 has 14 residues. The V and J ends lost 1 base and 0 bases respectively, with 7 bases between them. Germline CDR1 SGHAT, CDR2 FQNNGV. The CDR3 DNA sequence: TGTGCCAGCAGCTTAGGAGGATTCTCCTACGAGCAGTACTTC. Amino acid sequence: CASSLGGFSYEQYF.

This clone was observed at least ten times. This chain links TRBV5-1 with TRBJ2-2; D gene unclear. From germline, CDR1 is SGHRS and CDR2 YFSETQ. V was clipped by 4 bases and J by 4 bases, with 8 bases between them. The CDR3 sequence is 13 residues long. The CDR3: CASSPLVTGELFF. CDR3 DNA: TGCGCCAGCAGCCCCCTAGTCACCGGGGAGCTGTTTTTT. Full variable domain (missing parts from reference TRBV5-1 and TRBJ2-2): KAGVTQTPRYLIKTRGQQVTLSCSPISGHRSVSWYQQTPGQGLQFLFEYFSETQRNKGNFPGRFSGRQFSNSRSEMNVSTLELGDSALYLCASSPLVTGELFFGEGSRLTVL.

The V and J genes are TRBV5-1 and TRBJ1-4; D is possibly TRBD1 (5 bases). Germline loops: CDR1 SGHRS, CDR2 YFSETQ. Trimming cost V 0 bases and J 7 bases, with 22 bases left between them. This CDR3 has 18 residues. CDR3 coding DNA: TGCGCCAGCAGCTTGGCCGAAAGGGGCAGGGCACGCGGTGAAAAACTGTTTTTT. Its translation is CASSLAERGRARGEKLFF.

CDR3 residues: CAISESRGGPAYEQYF. CDR3 nucleotide sequence: TGTGCCATCAGTGAGTCAAGGGGTGGGCCCGCCTACGAGCAGTACTTC. The J gene is TRBJ2-7, the V gene TRBV10-3; D possibly corresponds to TRBD1 (5 bases). The germline V gene has CDR1 ENHRY and CDR2 SYGVKD. Between the trimmed V and J ends, which lost 0 bases and 2 bases, there was a span of 14 bases. The CDR3 has 16 residues.

The chain has TRBV19 and TRBJ2-5, with D perhaps TRBD2 (7 bases). Trimming took off 5 bases at V and 4 bases at J, with 11 bases between the two ends. Germline V CDR1 and CDR2: LNHDA, SQIVND (reference sequence). The CDR3 sequence is 13 residues long. The CDR3 sequence is CASSARGAETQYF. CDR3 nucleotides: TGTGCCAGTAGTGCCCGGGGGGCAGAGACCCAGTACTTC.

This clone has just one count. The chain couples TRBV5-1 to TRBJ2-5, with 9 bases aligning to TRBD2. This CDR3 region has 15 residues. V was pared by 5 bases and J by 0 bases, with 5 bases of the junction left unmatched. Per the germline V gene, CDR1 is SGHRS and CDR2 is YFSETQ. The CDR3 spells CASRRPSGDQETQYF. Here the CDR3 DNA reads TGCGCCAGCAGGCGACCTAGCGGGGACCAAGAGACCCAGTACTTC.

At least ten counts were recorded for this clone. This CDR3 is also generated by other DNA sequences in the sample. V and J are TRBV13 and TRBJ2-5; 7 nucleotides match TRBD2. With 4 bases clipped from V and 5 bases from J, the junction kept 10 bases outside the gene matches. Germline V gene data show CDR1 as PRHDT and CDR2 as FYEKMQ (reference sequence). The length of the CDR3 is 15 residues. As DNA, the CDR3 is TGTGCCAGCAGCTCCACCGAATGGGGGGGGGAGACCCAGTACTTC. Residues: CASSSTEWGGETQYF.

The V gene is TRBV19, the J gene TRBJ1-4; no firm D call. The CDR3 has 15 amino acids. Trimming pared 6 bases from V and 7 bases from J, leaving 18 bases between. CDR1 LNHDA and CDR2 SQIVND come from the germline V gene (reference sequence). Written as DNA, the CDR3 is TGTGCCAGTAGGGACCTCGAAGGGAGCGGTGAAAAACTGTTTTTT. Translating gives CASRDLEGSGEKLFF. Full variable domain (remainder filled in from reference TRBV19 and TRBJ1-4): DGGITQSPKYLFRKEGQNVTLSCEQNLNHDAMYWYRQDPGQGLRLIYYSQIVNDFQKGDIAEGYSVSREKKESFPLTVTSAQKNPTAFYLCASRDLEGSGEKLFFGSGTQLSVL.

For the CDR3, the DNA is TGTGCCAGCAGTTACCCCCAGGGGGGAGCCTACAATGAGCAGTTCTTC. As protein: CASSYPQGGAYNEQFF. The chain combines TRBV6-6 with TRBJ2-1; TRBD1 might be the D (7 bases). This CDR3 has 16 amino acids. V lost 2 bases and J 2 bases, leaving 13 bases between the germline ends. Germline V gene lookup returns CDR1 MNHNY and CDR2 SVGAGI (reference sequence).